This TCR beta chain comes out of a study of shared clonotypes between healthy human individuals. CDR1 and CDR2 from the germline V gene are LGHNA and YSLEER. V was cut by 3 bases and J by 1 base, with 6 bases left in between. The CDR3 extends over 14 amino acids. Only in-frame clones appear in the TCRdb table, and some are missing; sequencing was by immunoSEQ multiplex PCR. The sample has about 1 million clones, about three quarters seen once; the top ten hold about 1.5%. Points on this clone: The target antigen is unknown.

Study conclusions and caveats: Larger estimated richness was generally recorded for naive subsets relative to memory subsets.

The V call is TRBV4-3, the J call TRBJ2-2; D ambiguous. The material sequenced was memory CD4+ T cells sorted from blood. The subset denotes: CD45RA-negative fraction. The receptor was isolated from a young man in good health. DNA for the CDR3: TGCGCCAGCAGCCAGAACGAGAACACCGGGGAGCTGTTTTTT. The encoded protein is CASSQNENTGELFF.